These 24 T cell receptor beta chains share one sample of origin, sequenced in a study of T cells expressing NK-cell markers. For each CDR3 protein, TCRdb gives one entry from its re-call of the 5' RACE reads, without DNA. The sample has 150,000 to 180,000 distinct CDR3 sequences. The sequenced sample consisted of blood T cells: a sorted CD56 or NKG2C T cell subset, CD4+ or CD8+ T cells, or bulk PBMC T cells (not recorded which). These receptors were collected from a woman in her forties or fifties in good health.

The chain has TRBV6-1 and TRBJ2-6; TCRdb lists TRBD1, though no DNA is available to test this call. The CDR3 is made up of 18 amino acids. In germline, CDR1 is MNHNS, CDR2 SASEGT. CDR3: CASREDRATYSGANVLTF.

The rearrangement joins TRBV11-3 to TRBJ2-7; TCRdb reports TRBD2, a call that lacks DNA to check it against. The CDR3 covers 15 residues. Germline V gene sequence: CDR1 SGHNT, CDR2 YENEEA. The CDR3 here is CASSLGATPSYEQYF. The full variable domain, completed using reference TRBV11-3 and TRBJ2-7, is EAGVVQSPRYKIIEKKQPVAFWCNPISGHNTLYWYLQNLGQGPELLIRYENEEAVDDSQLPKDRFSAERLKGVDSTLKIQPAELGDSAVYLCASSLGATPSYEQYFGPGTRLTVT.

The chain carries TRBV11-2 and TRBJ2-7; no DNA is available, so the TRBD2 call from TCRdb remains unchecked. Looked up from germline, CDR1 is SGHAT and CDR2 is FQNNGV. The CDR3 loop spans 14 amino acids. This CDR3 reads CASSFSGSVYEQYF.

The chain combines TRBV29-1 with TRBJ2-2. The CDR3 sequence is 13 residues long. From germline, CDR1 is SQVTM and CDR2 ANQGSEA. The CDR3 here is CSVEGTYTGELFF.

CDR3 sequence: CASSLNGDLNEQFF. This rearrangement joins TRBV27 to TRBJ2-1. CDR1 is MNHEY and CDR2 is SMNVEV in the germline V gene (reference sequence). The CDR3 is 14 residues long.

The genes are TRBV27 and TRBJ1-1. CDR1 MNHEY and CDR2 SMNVEV come from the germline V gene (reference sequence). CDR3 size: 13 residues. The CDR3 spells CASSSLTANTLFF.

The chain links TRBV7-9 to TRBJ1-3; TCRdb indicates TRBD1, and absent DNA this call remains unverified. This CDR3 spans 15 amino acids. The germline V gene has CDR1 SEHNR and CDR2 FQNEAQ (reference sequence). The CDR3 is CASRNMAPGLDTIYF.

The chain is built from TRBV28 and TRBJ2-4; lacking DNA, the TRBD1 call made by TCRdb goes unchecked. This CDR3 is built from 15 residues. Germline V gene data show CDR1 as MDHEN and CDR2 as SYDVKM. The CDR3 is CASSQPRIVKNIQYF.

This sequence joins TRBV5-4 and TRBJ2-1; lacking DNA, the TRBD2 call made by TCRdb goes unchecked. The length of the CDR3 is 15 residues. Germline V gene lookup returns CDR1 SGHNT and CDR2 YYREEE (reference sequence). CDR3 loop: CASSLGKTSGSSRFF.

V gene TRBV25-1 combines with J gene TRBJ1-1; the TCRdb call, TRBD1, lacks DNA for checking. Per germline, CDR1 MGHDK and CDR2 SYGVNS. The CDR3 covers 12 residues. The CDR3 sequence: CASSGPLGEAFF.

This sequence joins TRBV24-1 and TRBJ2-2. The CDR3 extends over 13 amino acids. CDR1 is KGHDR and CDR2 is SFDVKD in the germline V gene. This CDR3 is CATSDSPRGELFF.

CDR3: CASSAYRGTDTGELFF. The chain carries TRBV5-1 and TRBJ2-2; without DNA, the TCRdb call of TRBD1 cannot be checked. There are 16 residues in the CDR3. The germline gives CDR1 SGHRS, CDR2 YFSETQ. The whole variable domain, filled in from reference TRBV5-1 and TRBJ2-2, reads KAGVTQTPRYLIKTRGQQVTLSCSPISGHRSVSWYQQTPGQGLQFLFEYFSETQRNKGNFPGRFSGRQFSNSRSEMNVSTLELGDSALYLCASSAYRGTDTGELFFGEGSRLTVL.

The V gene is TRBV20-1, the J gene TRBJ1-2; TCRdb names TRBD1, which stays unverified in the absence of DNA. The germline V gene encodes CDR1 DFQATT and CDR2 SNEGSKA (reference sequence). This CDR3 is built from 14 residues. CDR3 sequence: CSARASGTAEGYTF.

The chain couples TRBV7-9 to TRBJ2-7. Germline assignment: CDR1 SEHNR and CDR2 FQNEAQ (reference sequence). The CDR3 runs 12 residues. The CDR3 reads CASSLGEYEQYF.

The J gene is TRBJ2-2, the V gene TRBV29-1; as DNA is missing, the TRBD1 call by TCRdb cannot be tested. CDR1 SQVTM and CDR2 ANQGSEA come from the germline V gene. CDR3 length: 14 amino acids. The CDR3 region is CSVDAGPNTGELFF.

The chain has TRBV20-1 and TRBJ2-1; TCRdb returns TRBD2, unconfirmable since there is no DNA. Germline values: CDR1 DFQATT, CDR2 SNEGSKA (reference sequence). The CDR3 totals 13 residues. This CDR3 is CSARLANYNEQFF.

This CDR3 is CAWTGQGAIGELFF. The genes are TRBV30 and TRBJ2-2; TCRdb lists TRBD1, though no DNA is available to test this call. CDR1 GTSNPN and CDR2 SVGIG come from the germline V gene (reference sequence). The CDR3 length is 14 residues.

The chain combines TRBV10-1 with TRBJ2-7; TCRdb's D gene call, TRBD2, goes unchecked for lack of DNA. In germline, CDR1 is WNHNN, CDR2 SYGVQD (reference sequence). This CDR3 has 16 residues. CDR3 sequence: CASSETGTRGSYEQYF.

The CDR3 here is CASDDGYGYTF. The chain couples TRBV25-1 to TRBJ1-2. CDR3 length: 11 amino acids. Germline V gene lookup returns CDR1 MGHDK and CDR2 SYGVNS.

This rearrangement joins TRBV4-1 to TRBJ2-2; TCRdb indicates TRBD1, and absent DNA this call remains unverified. The CDR3 covers 16 residues. Per the germline V gene, CDR1 is MGHRA and CDR2 is YSYEKL. The CDR3 here is CASSQALIRGTGELFF.

The CDR3 loop is CASSHGQAPLEDEQFF. V is TRBV4-1 and J is TRBJ2-1; TCRdb's assignment of TRBD1 cannot be checked, as there is no DNA. Germline V CDR1 and CDR2: MGHRA, YSYEKL. The CDR3 has 16 amino acids.

The genes are TRBV9 and TRBJ2-1; the TRBD1 assignment by TCRdb is unverifiable without DNA. Germline V gives CDR1 SGDLS, CDR2 YYNGEE. This CDR3 has 14 amino acids. This CDR3 reads CASSVQGGGNEQFF. The variable domain in full, completed from reference TRBV9 and TRBJ2-1, reads DSGVTQTPKHLITATGQRVTLRCSPRSGDLSVYWYQQSLDQGLQFLIQYYNGEERAKGNILERFSAQQFPDLHSELNLSSLELGDSALYFCASSVQGGGNEQFFGPGTRLTVL.

This sequence joins TRBV7-9 and TRBJ2-7; TCRdb proposes TRBD2, but this gene call is untestable without DNA. The CDR3 spans 13 residues. Germline assignment: CDR1 SEHNR and CDR2 FQNEAQ (reference sequence). The CDR3 loop is CASSLDLSYEQYF.

The chain employs TRBV7-9 and TRBJ2-5; TCRdb's D call, TRBD1, is unchecked because there is no DNA. The CDR3 length is 15 residues. Germline values: CDR1 SEHNR, CDR2 FQNEAQ (reference sequence). CDR3 sequence reads: CASSLVVGGQETQYF.